The 24 T cell receptor beta chains given below trace back to one sample, sequenced in a study of OX40 agonist ivuxolimab in advanced cancers. Measured with immunoSEQ multiplex PCR; TCRdb has only the in-frame clones, and not every one. Of around 47,000 clones in the sample, 75% to 85% were seen once. Specimen: CD4+ or CD8+ T cells sorted from blood, collected in a trial of the OX40 agonist ivuxolimab. These receptors were obtained from an adult with an advanced solid tumor such as melanoma, head and neck, liver or kidney cancer.

V and J are TRBV5-5 and TRBJ1-1; TRBD1 matches at 7 bases. The CDR3 loop spans 14 amino acids. The J segment lost 7 bases and the V segment lost 2 bases, leaving 8 bases of the junction unmatched. Germline V CDR1 and CDR2: SGHKS, YYEKEE (reference sequence). The CDR3 DNA sequence: TGTGCCAGCAGCTTCCAGGGGGGCGCAAGTGAAGCTTTCTTT. Translating it yields CASSFQGGASEAFF.

J is TRBJ2-1 and V is TRBV4-3, with D perhaps being TRBD1 or TRBD2 (5 bases each). The CDR3 is 17 amino acids. The germline CDR1 and CDR2 sequences are LGHNA and YSLEER. The V gene lost 0 bases and the J gene lost 8 bases, with 20 bases spanning the gap. CDR3 amino acids: CASSQERGTGRVHEQFF. For the CDR3, the DNA is TGCGCCAGCAGCCAAGAGAGGGGCACTGGCAGGGTGCATGAGCAGTTCTTC.

The chain is built from TRBV2 and TRBJ1-6; TRBD1 matches at 7 bases. V shed 4 bases and J 4 bases; nucleotides not matched to a gene: 7. Per the germline V gene, CDR1 is SNHLY and CDR2 is FYNNEI. The CDR3 extends over 16 amino acids. CDR3 nucleotides: TGTGCCAGCAGTGTCCTTGGGACAGATTATAATTCACCCCTCCACTTT. Encoded protein: CASSVLGTDYNSPLHF.

This chain uses TRBV27 with TRBJ2-3; weak D call: TRBD1 (5 bases). Germline CDR1 is MNHEY and CDR2 is SMNVEV (reference sequence). The CDR3 covers 14 residues. Trimming removed 6 bases at V and 1 base at J, with 11 bases between. CDR3 loop: CASRQVLRTDTQYF. Here the CDR3 DNA reads TGTGCCAGCAGACAGGTCCTACGCACAGATACGCAGTATTTT.

The rearrangement joins TRBV15 to TRBJ1-4, with TRBD1 as a possible D gene (5 bases). Germline loops: CDR1 LNHNV, CDR2 YYDKDF (reference sequence). There are 15 residues in the CDR3. V lost 0 bases to trimming and J lost 8 bases, with 13 bases between them. The CDR3 here is CATSRDWGLVEKLFF. The CDR3 coding sequence is TGTGCCACCAGCAGAGATTGGGGCCTCGTGGAAAAACTGTTTTTT. Full variable domain (missing parts from reference TRBV15 and TRBJ1-4): DAMVIQNPRYQVTQFGKPVTLSCSQTLNHNVMYWYQQKSSQAPKLLFHYYDKDFNNEADTPDNFQSRRPNTSFCFLDIRSPGLGDTAMYLCATSRDWGLVEKLFFGSGTQLSVL.

V usage is TRBV6-5 and J usage is TRBJ2-1, with D possibly matching TRBD2 (5 bases). Germline V gives CDR1 MNHEY, CDR2 SVGAGI. Trimming cost V 2 bases and J 9 bases, with 11 bases left between them. The CDR3 runs 13 residues. This CDR3 reads CASSYARVGEQFF. The CDR3 nucleotides are TGTGCCAGCAGTTACGCGAGGGTGGGTGAGCAGTTCTTC.

This clone showed up just a few times. The gene calls are TRBV9 and TRBJ1-1; possibly TRBD1 for D (5 bases). Germline-derived CDR1 and CDR2 are SGDLS and YYNGEE. The CDR3 spans 14 residues. The V end lost 0 bases, the J end lost 6 bases, and 12 bases lay between the germline ends. CDR3 sequence reads: CASSVVPDRSEAFF. The CDR3 nucleotides are TGTGCCAGCAGCGTAGTACCAGACAGATCTGAAGCTTTCTTT.

The chain joins TRBV2 to TRBJ2-1; TRBD1 matches 9 bases. This CDR3 contains 15 residues. The germline V gene has CDR1 SNHLY and CDR2 FYNNEI. V lost 7 bases to trimming and J lost 6 bases; unmatched junction nucleotides: 10. The CDR3 DNA follows: TGTGCCAGCAATTATGGGACAGGGTTAGGCAATGAGCAGTTCTTC. Encoded protein: CASNYGTGLGNEQFF.

The chain employs TRBV14 and TRBJ1-1; D uncertain. The CDR3 spans 15 residues. Germline V gene data show CDR1 as SGHDN and CDR2 as FVKESK. The germline V and J ends were trimmed by 7 bases and 0 bases, with 15 bases remaining between them. CDR3 in amino acids: CASIPLGGLNTEAFF. As DNA, the CDR3 is TGTGCCAGCATCCCCCTCGGAGGATTGAACACTGAAGCTTTCTTT.

J is TRBJ1-1 and V is TRBV6-1, with D perhaps matching TRBD1 (6 bases). Germline values: CDR1 MNHNS, CDR2 SASEGT. The CDR3 consists of 13 residues. With 4 bases removed from V and 6 bases from J, the gap between germline ends came to 12 bases. CDR3 protein: CASSALGGAEAFF. The CDR3 region has the DNA TGTGCCAGCAGTGCATTAGGGGGGGCTGAAGCTTTCTTT.

The J gene is TRBJ1-4, the V gene TRBV7-9, with 8 bases lining up with TRBD1. The CDR3 covers 15 residues. The V and J ends lost 8 bases and 4 bases, in that order; junction bases with no gene match: 9. Germline V gene lookup returns CDR1 SEHNR and CDR2 FQNEAQ (reference sequence). For the CDR3, the DNA is TGTGCCAGCGGAGTCAGGGGGCGCGGTAATGAAAAACTGTTTTTT. Amino acids: CASGVRGRGNEKLFF.

The gene calls are TRBV6-5 and TRBJ2-5; D not certain. The V gene lost 8 bases and the J gene lost 5 bases, with 18 bases spanning the gap. The CDR3 totals 14 residues. Per germline, CDR1 MNHEY and CDR2 SVGAGI. The CDR3 reads CASGSTDTRETQYF. The DNA of the CDR3 is TGTGCCAGCGGTAGTACTGACACCCGGGAGACCCAGTACTTC.

This clone was observed once. The chain couples TRBV6-6 to TRBJ2-5; D is perhaps TRBD2 (5 bases). Trimming took off 7 bases at V and 0 bases at J, with 15 bases between the two ends. The CDR3 loop spans 15 amino acids. Germline CDR1 and CDR2: MNHNY and SVGAGI (reference sequence). CDR3 in DNA: TGTGCCAGCACCCAAACCCCGGGGTACCAAGAGACCCAGTACTTC. Encoded protein: CASTQTPGYQETQYF.

The chain links TRBV5-1 to TRBJ2-1, with D possibly being TRBD2 (5 bases). The CDR3 totals 13 residues. Trimming stripped 6 bases from V and 12 bases from J, with 19 bases between. Germline loops: CDR1 SGHRS, CDR2 YFSETQ. The CDR3 here is CASNAGQRDGQFF. Here the CDR3 DNA reads TGCGCCAGCAACGCCGGGCAGAGGGATGGGCAGTTCTTC. The full variable domain, rest sourced from reference TRBV5-1 and TRBJ2-1, is KAGVTQTPRYLIKTRGQQVTLSCSPISGHRSVSWYQQTPGQGLQFLFEYFSETQRNKGNFPGRFSGRQFSNSRSEMNVSTLELGDSALYLCASNAGQRDGQFFGPGTRLTVL.

V is TRBV11-3 and J is TRBJ2-2, with a possible D match to TRBD2 (5 bases). The CDR3 consists of 16 residues. V was pared by 4 bases and J by 2 bases, with 14 bases between. Germline CDR1 SGHNT, CDR2 YENEEA. The CDR3 bases are TGTGCCAGCAGCTCCGGGGTGGGTTATAACACCGGGGAGCTGTTTTTT. Translating it yields CASSSGVGYNTGELFF.

This chain uses TRBV9 with TRBJ2-2; D ambiguous. In germline, CDR1 is SGDLS, CDR2 YYNGEE. The CDR3 consists of 15 residues. Trimming shortened V by 0 bases and J by 7 bases, and 13 bases separated the two germline ends. CDR3 loop: CASSVAPQSIGELFF. The DNA for the CDR3 is TGTGCCAGCAGCGTAGCTCCCCAGAGTATCGGGGAGCTGTTTTTT. Supplemented by reference TRBV9 and TRBJ2-2, the full variable domain reads DSGVTQTPKHLITATGQRVTLRCSPRSGDLSVYWYQQSLDQGLQFLIQYYNGEERAKGNILERFSAQQFPDLHSELNLSSLELGDSALYFCASSVAPQSIGELFFGEGSRLTVL.

The V and J genes are TRBV5-1 and TRBJ2-1, with 8 bases fitting TRBD2. The CDR3 is 17 residues long. Germline V gives CDR1 SGHRS, CDR2 YFSETQ. J lost 4 bases, V lost 2 bases, and 11 bases had no gene match. CDR3 residues: CASSFPEGGLGYNEQFF. The CDR3 nucleotides are TGCGCCAGCAGCTTTCCGGAGGGGGGACTAGGATACAATGAGCAGTTCTTC.

Here the CDR3 reads CASSAQAGVSSYNEQFF. The CDR3 DNA sequence: TGTGCCAGCAGTGCCCAAGCGGGGGTAAGCTCCTACAATGAGCAGTTCTTC. The rearrangement joins TRBV6-4 to TRBJ2-1, with 8 bases aligning to TRBD2. This CDR3 comprises 17 residues. In germline, CDR1 is MRHNA, CDR2 SNTAGT. With V trimmed by 4 bases and J by 0 bases, 8 bases remained unmatched.

This clone was observed a handful of times. The chain joins TRBV4-2 to TRBJ1-6; D unresolved. The CDR3 is made up of 16 amino acids. Germline CDR1 LGHNA, CDR2 YNFKEQ. V was clipped by 0 bases and J by 6 bases, with 12 bases between them. CDR3 coding DNA: TGTGCCAGCAGCCAAGAAAGGAAAGGGATTAATTCACCCCTCCACTTT. Amino acid sequence: CASSQERKGINSPLHF.

The DNA for the CDR3 is TGTGCCAGCAGCTTAGCGCGGTGGACAAATACGCAGTATTTT. It is translated as CASSLARWTNTQYF. V and J are TRBV7-2 and TRBJ2-3, with TRBD1 as a possible D gene (5 bases). V shed 0 bases and J shed 7 bases, with 11 bases lying between them. This CDR3 spans 14 amino acids. The germline V gene encodes CDR1 SGHTA and CDR2 FQGNSA.

Many counts were recorded for this clone. The rearrangement joins TRBV11-2 to TRBJ2-5; 8 bases line up with TRBD2. CDR3 length: 15 residues. V shed 1 base, J shed 5 bases, and the junction held 6 bases outside the gene matches. The germline V gene encodes CDR1 SGHAT and CDR2 FQNNGV. This chain's CDR3 is CASSLAGLAAETQYF. CDR3 sequence (DNA): TGTGCCAGCAGCTTAGCCGGACTAGCCGCGGAGACCCAGTACTTC.

V usage is TRBV25-1 and J usage is TRBJ2-5; 13 bases fit TRBD2. The V and J ends lost 1 base and 5 bases, in that order; junction bases with no gene match: 10. Germline V CDR1 and CDR2: MGHDK, SYGVNS. The CDR3 extends over 18 amino acids. The CDR3 coding sequence is TGTGCCAGCAGTGAATGGGGTCTACTAGCGGGGGGGCCTGAGACCCAGTACTTC. Amino acids: CASSEWGLLAGGPETQYF. Full variable domain (remainder filled in from reference TRBV25-1 and TRBJ2-5): EADIYQTPRYLVIGTGKKITLECSQTMGHDKMYWYQQDPGMELHLIHYSYGVNSTEKGDLSSESTVSRIRTEHFPLTLESARPSHTSQYLCASSEWGLLAGGPETQYFGPGTRLLVL.

V is TRBV28 and J is TRBJ1-2; no clear D gene. CDR3 size: 12 residues. Germline V CDR1 and CDR2: MDHEN, SYDVKM. V gave up 3 bases and J gave up 2 bases, with 4 bases separating them. This chain's CDR3 is CASSLGNYGYTF. The CDR3 nucleotides read TGTGCCAGCAGTTTGGGGAACTATGGCTACACCTTC.

This chain links TRBV11-2 with TRBJ1-4; weak D call: TRBD1 (5 bases). V lost 2 bases, J lost 5 bases, and 21 bases lay in between. CDR3 size: 18 residues. Germline V gene lookup returns CDR1 SGHAT and CDR2 FQNNGV. The CDR3 nucleotides read TGTGCCAGCAGCTTAACAGGATCCCAAGCGTACTCGAATGAAAAACTGTTTTTT. Its protein product is CASSLTGSQAYSNEKLFF.